Listed here are 8 T cell receptor beta chains from one sample, sequenced in a study of yellow fever vaccine responses in identical twins. TCRdb fed the RT-PCR reads into MiXCR, producing one record per CDR3 protein. This table has around 15,000 distinct CDR3 sequences, around 84% appearing once. The material sequenced was T cells from blood (PBMCs), unsorted or a sorted subset (not recorded which), taken before or after yellow fever vaccination (not recorded which). Receptors were obtained from a woman aged 18-30 years who received the yellow fever vaccine.

The sample holds a few counts of this clonotype. The chain combines TRBV20-1 with TRBJ2-7, with D possibly called TRBD1 or TRBD2 (6 bases each). Trimming pared 4 bases from V and 2 bases from J, leaving 12 bases between. This CDR3 region has 13 residues. CDR1 and CDR2 from the germline V gene are DFQATT and SNEGSKA (reference sequence). The CDR3 DNA sequence: TGCAGTGCTATTAGGGGGGCCGCCTACGAGCAGTACTTC. Translating gives CSAIRGAAYEQYF.

The chain links TRBV10-3 to TRBJ2-7; 10 bases are a match to TRBD1. The CDR3 extends over 14 amino acids. The germline CDR1 and CDR2 sequences are ENHRY and SYGVKD. After removal of 7 bases from V and 4 bases from J, the junction contained 7 bases not matched to a gene. The CDR3 DNA follows: TGTGCCATCAAAGGACAGGGGGTCAGTTACGAGCAGTACTTC. It encodes CAIKGQGVSYEQYF.

This rearrangement joins TRBV5-1 to TRBJ1-1, with D perhaps TRBD1 (6 bases). CDR3 length equals 15 residues. V dropped 4 bases and J dropped 6 bases, with 19 bases sitting between them. The germline gives CDR1 SGHRS, CDR2 YFSETQ. The chain's CDR3 is CASSPPDRPHSEAFF. The CDR3 DNA sequence: TGCGCCAGCAGCCCTCCGGACAGACCCCATTCTGAAGCTTTCTTT. Complete variable domain (other parts from reference TRBV5-1 and TRBJ1-1): KAGVTQTPRYLIKTRGQQVTLSCSPISGHRSVSWYQQTPGQGLQFLFEYFSETQRNKGNFPGRFSGRQFSNSRSEMNVSTLELGDSALYLCASSPPDRPHSEAFFGQGTRLTVV.

The J gene is TRBJ2-2, the V gene TRBV18; D gene uncertain. CDR1 KGHSH and CDR2 LQKENI come from the germline V gene. V was cut by 0 bases and J by 1 base, with 9 bases left in between. This CDR3 spans 16 amino acids. Written as DNA, the CDR3 is TGTGCCAGCTCACCACCTTCCCGCAAGAACACCGGGGAGCTGTTTTTT. Residues: CASSPPSRKNTGELFF.

The chain links TRBV19 to TRBJ2-3, with D perhaps TRBD1 or TRBD2 (5 bases each). Per germline, CDR1 LNHDA and CDR2 SQIVND (reference sequence). The CDR3 spans 14 residues. The V end lost 3 bases, the J end lost 2 bases, and 9 bases lay between the germline ends. The CDR3 loop is CASSIGASTDTQYF. Written as DNA, the CDR3 is TGTGCCAGTAGTATCGGGGCCTCCACAGATACGCAGTATTTT.

The chain joins TRBV27 to TRBJ1-2; D is unclear. CDR1 and CDR2 from the germline V gene are MNHEY and SMNVEV (reference sequence). Trimming stripped 4 bases from V and 8 bases from J, with 14 bases between. This CDR3 is 13 amino acids long. The CDR3: CASSSEGNYGYTF. The CDR3 DNA reads TGTGCCAGCAGTTCGGAGGGAAATTACGGCTACACCTTC.

J is TRBJ2-7 and V is TRBV24-1; 9 nucleotides align to TRBD2. Trimming cost V 9 bases and J 2 bases; bases outside gene matches: 7. From germline, CDR1 is KGHDR and CDR2 SFDVKD. This CDR3 has 14 amino acids. The CDR3 region has the DNA TGTGCCACCTACGGGACTAGCTTTACCTACGAGCAGTACTTC. Its protein product is CATYGTSFTYEQYF.

This rearrangement joins TRBV2 to TRBJ2-7; tentative D call: TRBD2 (6 bases). V lost 3 bases and J 6 bases, leaving 12 bases between the germline ends. The CDR3 consists of 13 residues. Germline V gene sequence: CDR1 SNHLY, CDR2 FYNNEI. This CDR3 reads CASSEEGRAEQYF. CDR3 bases: TGTGCCAGCAGTGAGGAGGGGCGGGCCGAGCAGTACTTC. Full variable domain (remainder filled in from reference TRBV2 and TRBJ2-7): EPEVTQTPSHQVTQMGQEVILRCVPISNHLYFYWYRQILGQKVEFLVSFYNNEISEKSEIFDDQFSVERPDGSNFTLKIRSTKLEDSAMYFCASSEEGRAEQYFGPGTRLTVT.